These 28 T cell receptor beta chains share one sample of origin, sequenced in a study of blood T cells in healthy people across ages. Next came a second PCR, run for about 6 to 12 cycles, which used a sample-barcoded 5' primer along with a J-beta primer mix. MiXCR was run by TCRdb on the 5' RACE reads, yielding one entry per CDR3 protein. The table has roughly 800,000 distinct CDR3 sequences, roughly 64% seen once. The sequenced sample was blood. These receptors were obtained from a man under 40 in good health.

This chain links TRBV3-1 with TRBJ2-7; 8 bases align to TRBD2. CDR3 length: 15 residues. Germline CDR1 is LGHDT and CDR2 is YNNKEL (reference sequence). J was trimmed by 0 bases and V by 2 bases; bases with no gene match: 3. DNA of the CDR3: TGTGCCAGCAGCCAACCCGGGACTAGCTCCTACGAGCAGTACTTC. The encoded protein is CASSQPGTSSYEQYF.

This clonotype has only a few counts. V gene TRBV27 combines with J gene TRBJ2-1; 7 bases align to TRBD2. Germline V gene data show CDR1 as MNHEY and CDR2 as SMNVEV (reference sequence). CDR3 length: 16 residues. With V trimmed by 2 bases and J by 9 bases, 13 bases remained unmatched. CDR3 coding DNA: TGTGCCAGCAGTTTAACCGGGACTACGGTGAGGGTTGAGCAGTTCTTC. Amino acid sequence: CASSLTGTTVRVEQFF.

The V gene is TRBV30, the J gene TRBJ2-7; D possibly uses TRBD1 or TRBD2 (5 bases each). V lost 1 base and J lost 3, with 10 bases in between. The CDR3 is made up of 13 amino acids. Germline V gene sequence: CDR1 GTSNPN, CDR2 SVGIG (reference sequence). For the CDR3, the DNA is TGTGCCTGGAGTGGAGGGACCTTCTACGAGCAGTACTTC. Translated, it gives CAWSGGTFYEQYF.

This clonotype was counted only a few times. The chain combines TRBV27 with TRBJ2-3, with D possibly matching TRBD2 (5 bases). Germline loops: CDR1 MNHEY, CDR2 SMNVEV (reference sequence). The CDR3 is 15 residues long. Between the trimmed V and J ends, which lost 5 bases and 7 bases, there was a span of 19 bases. The CDR3, as DNA: TGTGCCAGCAGTACCTTGAGTGGGAGTCGGAATACGCAGTATTTT. This encodes CASSTLSGSRNTQYF.

This clonotype showed up many times. CDR3 region: CASSVEGGFGGYTF. The CDR3 coding sequence is TGTGCCAGCAGCGTCGAGGGAGGGTTCGGTGGCTACACCTTC. This chain uses TRBV9 with TRBJ1-2; unclear D gene. With 2 bases removed from V and 7 bases from J, the gap between germline ends came to 15 bases. Germline CDR1 is SGDLS and CDR2 is YYNGEE. The CDR3 covers 14 residues.

The CDR3 here is CSVETGRPTDTQYF. The CDR3 DNA sequence: TGCAGCGTTGAAACCGGGAGGCCAACAGATACGCAGTATTTT. The V and J genes are TRBV29-1 and TRBJ2-3; 7 nucleotides line up with TRBD2. CDR1 and CDR2 (germline): SQVTM, ANQGSEA. This CDR3 is 14 amino acids long. Unmatched junction bases numbered 5, after V lost 2 bases and J lost 3 bases.

The V gene is TRBV20-1, the J gene TRBJ2-1, with D possibly TRBD1 on 6 matching bases. CDR1 is DFQATT, CDR2 SNEGSKA, per germline (reference sequence). V lost 3 bases to trimming and J lost 8 bases, with 20 bases between them. The CDR3 covers 15 residues. CDR3: CSARLVQGEVDEQFF. The CDR3 nucleotides are TGCAGTGCTAGGTTGGTACAGGGAGAGGTCGATGAGCAGTTCTTC.

The genes are TRBV29-1 and TRBJ2-7; no definite D call. The J call may be wrong; the DNA end is better matched by TRBJ2-5. This CDR3 has 17 residues. Germline V gene lookup returns CDR1 SQVTM and CDR2 ANQGSEA. The CDR3 region has the DNA TGCAGCGTTGACGGCCAAGAGGACCAGTTCCCAAGAGAGACCCAGTACTTC. This encodes CSVDGQEDQFPRETQYF.

This clonotype appeared a single time. The gene calls are TRBV15 and TRBJ2-5; D is perhaps TRBD1 (6 bases). Germline CDR1 and CDR2: LNHNV and YYDKDF (reference sequence). CDR3 length equals 17 residues. Trimming took off 2 bases at V and 5 bases at J, with 21 bases between the two ends. The CDR3 loop reads CATSRLDSIRTRETQYF. DNA for the CDR3: TGTGCCACCAGCAGATTGGACAGTATCAGGACCCGTGAGACCCAGTACTTC. Variable domain in full (rest from reference TRBV15 and TRBJ2-5): DAMVIQNPRYQVTQFGKPVTLSCSQTLNHNVMYWYQQKSSQAPKLLFHYYDKDFNNEADTPDNFQSRRPNTSFCFLDIRSPGLGDTAMYLCATSRLDSIRTRETQYFGPGTRLLVL.

The chain combines TRBV7-9 with TRBJ2-1, with 8 bases fitting TRBD1. Germline V gives CDR1 SEHNR, CDR2 FQNEAQ (reference sequence). V was pared by 3 bases and J by 8 bases, with 9 bases of the junction left unmatched. The CDR3 is 15 residues long. The CDR3 region is CASSFSTGGIDEQFF. In DNA form, the CDR3 reads TGTGCCAGCAGCTTTAGTACAGGGGGAATTGATGAGCAGTTCTTC.

V is TRBV4-2 and J is TRBJ2-5, with unresolved D. This CDR3 region has 14 residues. The V end was cut by 4 bases, the J end by 4 bases, with 13 bases between. The germline gives CDR1 LGHNA, CDR2 YNFKEQ. The CDR3 loop reads CASSRPVAGETQYF. In DNA form, the CDR3 reads TGTGCCAGCAGCCGGCCCGTAGCTGGAGAGACCCAGTACTTC.

V usage is TRBV20-1 and J usage is TRBJ2-3; possible D gene TRBD2, 6 bases. CDR1 is DFQATT, CDR2 SNEGSKA, per germline (reference sequence). This CDR3 comprises 13 residues. V dropped 5 bases and J dropped 7 bases, with 16 bases sitting between them. The CDR3 region is CSAETGVEYTQYF. The DNA of the CDR3 is TGCAGTGCTGAGACGGGGGTCGAATATACGCAGTATTTT.

This chain joins TRBV18 and TRBJ2-7; the match to TRBD2 covers 11 bases. The J call may be wrong; the DNA end is better matched by TRBJ2-5. Germline-derived CDR1 and CDR2 are KGHSH and LQKENI. The CDR3 sequence is 15 residues long. Here the CDR3 reads CASSPPGTSGGTQYF. The CDR3 DNA sequence: TGTGCCAGCTCACCACCGGGGACTAGCGGCGGGACCCAGTACTTC.

The rearrangement uses TRBV11-2 and TRBJ2-1, with 11 bases identical to TRBD2. Germline-derived CDR1 and CDR2 are SGHAT and FQNNGV. V lost 2 bases and J lost 0; bases outside the gene matches: 6. The CDR3 extends over 18 amino acids. The CDR3 sequence: CASSLSSGRALSYNEQFF. The CDR3 DNA follows: TGTGCCAGCAGCTTAAGTAGCGGGAGGGCCCTCTCCTACAATGAGCAGTTCTTC.

This clonotype was detected a few times. This chain links TRBV12-3 or TRBV12-4 with TRBJ2-7; D not resolved. The CDR3 has 16 residues. V lost 3 bases and J 7 bases, leaving 22 bases between the germline ends. The CDR3 loop reads CASSFGALVPNNEQYF. Here the CDR3 DNA reads TGTGCCAGCAGTTTCGGTGCGCTAGTACCTAACAATGAGCAGTACTTC.

V and J are TRBV20-1 and TRBJ2-4; 11 nucleotides align to TRBD2. The J call is uncertain, as TRBJ2-7 better fits the DNA end. Germline lookup yields CDR1 DFQATT and CDR2 SNEGSKA (reference sequence). The CDR3 contains 14 residues. The CDR3 DNA is TGCAGTGCTAGATCGGGACTAGCGGTCTACGAGCAGTACTTC. It specifies CSARSGLAVYEQYF.

The J gene is TRBJ1-6, the V gene TRBV20-1; no reliable D call. The CDR3 is 17 residues long. Looked up from germline, CDR1 is DFQATT and CDR2 is SNEGSKA (reference sequence). V was clipped by 0 bases and J by 0 bases, with 12 bases between them. The CDR3 protein is CSARDPGNNSYNSPLHF. DNA for the CDR3: TGCAGTGCTAGAGATCCGGGGAACAACTCCTATAATTCACCCCTCCACTTT.

The J gene is TRBJ2-1, the V gene TRBV12-3 or TRBV12-4; 7 bases align to TRBD2. V lost 7 bases to trimming and J lost 7 bases; unmatched junction nucleotides: 13. This CDR3 has 15 residues. The CDR3 loop is CASTQGTSSGNEQFF. CDR3 sequence (DNA): TGTGCCAGCACCCAGGGAACCTCTAGCGGAAATGAGCAGTTCTTC.

The J gene is TRBJ1-6, the V gene TRBV20-1, with 7 positions matching TRBD1. Per the germline V gene, CDR1 is DFQATT and CDR2 is SNEGSKA (reference sequence). Trimming took 5 bases from V and 5 from J; bases not matched to a gene: 6. The CDR3 extends over 14 amino acids. CDR3 protein: CSAFFGTDNSPLHF. CDR3 coding DNA: TGCAGTGCTTTTTTCGGGACAGATAATTCACCCCTCCACTTT.

This clonotype was recorded a few times. The chain links TRBV6-5 to TRBJ2-3, with D perhaps matching TRBD1 or TRBD2 (5 bases each). Germline V gene lookup returns CDR1 MNHEY and CDR2 SVGAGI. The CDR3 length is 15 residues. The ends were cut back, 4 bases at V and 4 bases at J, with 15 bases in the middle. CDR3 sequence (DNA): TGTGCCAGCAGTTCCAGCGGTTGGGACGCAGATACGCAGTATTTT. It specifies CASSSSGWDADTQYF.

This chain links TRBV9 with TRBJ2-3, with 8 bases matching TRBD2. CDR1 SGDLS and CDR2 YYNGEE come from the germline V gene. This CDR3 spans 15 amino acids. The junction had 8 bases not matched to a gene; V was cut back by 1 base and J by 7 bases. This chain's CDR3 is CASSVRGTSPYTQYF. The CDR3 nucleotides are TGTGCCAGCAGCGTACGGGGGACTAGTCCGTATACGCAGTATTTT.

There are a few counts of this clonotype. The rearrangement uses TRBV3-1 and TRBJ2-6, with D perhaps being TRBD1 or TRBD2 (5 bases each). Per germline, CDR1 LGHDT and CDR2 YNNKEL (reference sequence). The V end was cut by 1 base, the J end by 1 base, with 17 bases between. The CDR3 sequence is 19 residues long. The CDR3 bases are TGTGCCAGCAGCCAAGTTGTGAGAGGGGCTTCATCTGGGGCCAACGTCCTGACTTTC. Protein sequence: CASSQVVRGASSGANVLTF.

This clonotype was found a few times. The chain recombines TRBV3-1 with TRBJ1-1; no firm D call. Trimming removed 0 bases at V and 2 bases at J, with 4 bases between. The CDR3 length is 13 residues. The germline gives CDR1 LGHDT, CDR2 YNNKEL (reference sequence). The CDR3 loop is CASSQDTNTEAFF. DNA of the CDR3: TGTGCCAGCAGCCAAGACACCAACACTGAAGCTTTCTTT.

This clonotype has a handful of counts. The V call is TRBV7-9, the J call TRBJ1-5, with TRBD1 matching over 8 bases. The germline V gene encodes CDR1 SEHNR and CDR2 FQNEAQ (reference sequence). This CDR3 comprises 15 residues. With V trimmed by 5 bases and J by 1 base, 4 bases remained unmatched. Here the CDR3 DNA reads TGTGCCAGCAGCCCACAGGGGGTGAGCAATCAGCCCCAGCATTTT. This codes for CASSPQGVSNQPQHF.

V gene TRBV20-1 combines with J gene TRBJ2-7, with TRBD2 matching 13 bases. The CDR3 totals 15 residues. Germline V gives CDR1 DFQATT, CDR2 SNEGSKA (reference sequence). Germline trimming cut 0 bases from V and 3 bases from J; bases unmatched to any gene: 2. CDR3 region: CSARDGTSGIYEQYF. CDR3 bases: TGCAGTGCTAGAGACGGGACTAGCGGGATCTACGAGCAGTACTTC.

The genes are TRBV11-2 and TRBJ2-1; 9 nucleotides line up with TRBD2. CDR1 is SGHAT and CDR2 is FQNNGV in the germline V gene. The CDR3 covers 15 residues. Trimming at V came to 8 bases and at J to 4 bases, leaving 9 bases not matched to a gene. CDR3 residues: CASGGGTSLYNEQFF. The CDR3 DNA reads TGTGCCAGCGGCGGCGGGACTAGCCTATACAATGAGCAGTTCTTC.

The gene calls are TRBV5-1 and TRBJ2-1; no clear D gene. The germline V and J ends were trimmed by 0 bases and 3 bases, with 10 bases remaining between them. The CDR3 consists of 15 residues. The germline gives CDR1 SGHRS, CDR2 YFSETQ. The CDR3 nucleotides are TGCGCCAGCAGCTTGGTACGGAGAAACTACAATGAGCAGTTCTTC. Translating gives CASSLVRRNYNEQFF.

This clonotype is a singleton in its sample. The chain has TRBV16 and TRBJ1-2; D is possibly TRBD1 (5 bases). The germline gives CDR1 KGHSY, CDR2 FQNENV. Trimming shortened V by 2 bases and J by 8 bases, and 18 bases separated the two germline ends. This CDR3 contains 15 residues. The CDR3: CASSQEGTGRRGYTF. As DNA, the CDR3 is TGTGCCAGCAGCCAAGAGGGAACAGGACGACGCGGCTACACCTTC.